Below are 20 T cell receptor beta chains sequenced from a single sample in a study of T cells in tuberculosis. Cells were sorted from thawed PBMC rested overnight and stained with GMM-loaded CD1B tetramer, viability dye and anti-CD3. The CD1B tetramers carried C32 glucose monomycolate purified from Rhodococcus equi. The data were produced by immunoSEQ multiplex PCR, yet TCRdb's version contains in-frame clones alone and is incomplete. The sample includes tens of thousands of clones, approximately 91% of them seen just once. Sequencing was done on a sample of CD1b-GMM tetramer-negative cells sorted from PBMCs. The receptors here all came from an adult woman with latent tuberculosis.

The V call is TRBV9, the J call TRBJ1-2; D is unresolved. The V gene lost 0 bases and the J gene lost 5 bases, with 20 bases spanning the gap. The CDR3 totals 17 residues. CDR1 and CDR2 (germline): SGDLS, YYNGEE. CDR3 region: CASSVAQRAEPTYGYTF. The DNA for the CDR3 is TGTGCCAGCAGCGTAGCTCAGAGGGCCGAGCCAACTTATGGCTACACCTTC. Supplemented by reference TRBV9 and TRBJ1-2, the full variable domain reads DSGVTQTPKHLITATGQRVTLRCSPRSGDLSVYWYQQSLDQGLQFLIQYYNGEERAKGNILERFSAQQFPDLHSELNLSSLELGDSALYFCASSVAQRAEPTYGYTFGSGTRLTVV.

The CDR3 here is CASSRGQGTTGELFF. The CDR3 bases are TGTGCCAGCAGTAGAGGACAGGGGACGACCGGGGAGCTGTTTTTT. This chain joins TRBV6-1 and TRBJ2-2; the match to TRBD1 covers 9 bases. CDR1 MNHNS and CDR2 SASEGT come from the germline V gene. The V gene end was trimmed by 5 bases and the J gene end by 5 bases; junction bases not matched to a gene: 6. This CDR3 spans 15 amino acids.

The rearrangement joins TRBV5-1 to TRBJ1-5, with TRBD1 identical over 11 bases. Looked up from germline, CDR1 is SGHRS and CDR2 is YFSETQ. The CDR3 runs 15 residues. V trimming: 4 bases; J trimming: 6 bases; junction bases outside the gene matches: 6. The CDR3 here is CASSPDRGPSQPQHF. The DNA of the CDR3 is TGCGCCAGCAGCCCGGACAGGGGGCCATCTCAGCCCCAGCATTTT. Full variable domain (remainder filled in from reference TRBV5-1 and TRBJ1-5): KAGVTQTPRYLIKTRGQQVTLSCSPISGHRSVSWYQQTPGQGLQFLFEYFSETQRNKGNFPGRFSGRQFSNSRSEMNVSTLELGDSALYLCASSPDRGPSQPQHFGDGTRLSIL.

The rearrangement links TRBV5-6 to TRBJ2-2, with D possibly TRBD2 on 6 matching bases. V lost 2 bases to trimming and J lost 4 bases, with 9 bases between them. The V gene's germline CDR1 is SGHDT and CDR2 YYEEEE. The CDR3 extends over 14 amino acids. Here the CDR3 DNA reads TGTGCCAGCAGCTTAACGGGGGTCACCGGGGAGCTGTTTTTT. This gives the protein CASSLTGVTGELFF.

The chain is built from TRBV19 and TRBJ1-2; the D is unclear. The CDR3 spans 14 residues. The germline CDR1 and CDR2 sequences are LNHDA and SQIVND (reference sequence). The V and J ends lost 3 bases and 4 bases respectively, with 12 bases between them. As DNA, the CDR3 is TGTGCCAGTAGTATTTTGCAGGTCGCCTATGGCTACACCTTC. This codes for CASSILQVAYGYTF.

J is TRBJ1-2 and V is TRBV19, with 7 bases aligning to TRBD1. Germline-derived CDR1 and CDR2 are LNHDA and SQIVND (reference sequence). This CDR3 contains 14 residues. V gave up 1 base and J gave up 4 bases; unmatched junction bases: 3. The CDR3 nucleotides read TGTGCCAGTAGTATAGGGACAGGCCCCTATGGCTACACCTTC. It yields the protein CASSIGTGPYGYTF.

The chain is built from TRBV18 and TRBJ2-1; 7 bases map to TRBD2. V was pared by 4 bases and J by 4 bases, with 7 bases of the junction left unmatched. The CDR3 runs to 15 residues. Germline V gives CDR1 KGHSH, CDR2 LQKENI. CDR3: CASSRDLAAYNEQFF. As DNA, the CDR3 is TGTGCCAGCTCACGAGATCTAGCGGCTTACAATGAGCAGTTCTTC.

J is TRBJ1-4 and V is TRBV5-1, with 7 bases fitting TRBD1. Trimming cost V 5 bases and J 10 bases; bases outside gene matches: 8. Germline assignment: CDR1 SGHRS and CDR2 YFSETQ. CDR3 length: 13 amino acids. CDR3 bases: TGCGCCAGCAGGAAAACAGGGGCCATAAAACTGTTTTTT. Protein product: CASRKTGAIKLFF. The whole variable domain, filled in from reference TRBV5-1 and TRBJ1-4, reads KAGVTQTPRYLIKTRGQQVTLSCSPISGHRSVSWYQQTPGQGLQFLFEYFSETQRNKGNFPGRFSGRQFSNSRSEMNVSTLELGDSALYLCASRKTGAIKLFFGSGTQLSVL.

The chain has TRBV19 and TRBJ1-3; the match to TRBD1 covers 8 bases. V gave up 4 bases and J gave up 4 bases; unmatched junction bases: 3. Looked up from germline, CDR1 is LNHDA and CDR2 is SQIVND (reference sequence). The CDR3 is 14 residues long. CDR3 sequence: CASSKGQAGNTIYF. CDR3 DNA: TGTGCCAGTAGTAAGGGACAGGCCGGAAACACCATATATTTT.

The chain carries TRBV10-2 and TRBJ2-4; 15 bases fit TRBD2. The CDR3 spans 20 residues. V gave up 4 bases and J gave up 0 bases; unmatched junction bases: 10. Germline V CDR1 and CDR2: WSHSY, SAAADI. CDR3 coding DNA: TGCGCCAGCAGTGCCGGGACTAGCGGGGGGAGTGCCTTAGCCAAAAACATTCAGTACTTC. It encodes CASSAGTSGGSALAKNIQYF.

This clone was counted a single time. The CDR3 DNA reads TGTGCCAGCAAACGGGGGTCCCATGAGCAGTTCTTC. As protein: CASKRGSHEQFF. This chain links TRBV6-5 with TRBJ2-1, with D perhaps matching TRBD2 (6 bases). Per the germline V gene, CDR1 is MNHEY and CDR2 is SVGAGI. Trimming took off 7 bases at V and 8 bases at J, with 12 bases between the two ends. The CDR3 covers 12 residues.

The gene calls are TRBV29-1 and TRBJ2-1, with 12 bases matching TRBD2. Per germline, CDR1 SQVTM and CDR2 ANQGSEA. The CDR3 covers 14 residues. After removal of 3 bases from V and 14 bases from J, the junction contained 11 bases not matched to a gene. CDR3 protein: CSVDRLAGGLEEFF. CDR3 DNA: TGCAGCGTTGATAGGCTAGCGGGGGGGCTAGAGGAGTTCTTC.

The CDR3 DNA is TGTGCCAGCAGTTCCCCCTCGGACAGGGGAGCTTACGAGCAGTACTTC. Protein sequence: CASSSPSDRGAYEQYF. The chain has TRBV28 and TRBJ2-7, with TRBD1 matching 9 bases. V was clipped by 4 bases and J by 4 bases; unmatched bases: 11. The CDR3 extends over 16 amino acids. The germline V gene has CDR1 MDHEN and CDR2 SYDVKM.

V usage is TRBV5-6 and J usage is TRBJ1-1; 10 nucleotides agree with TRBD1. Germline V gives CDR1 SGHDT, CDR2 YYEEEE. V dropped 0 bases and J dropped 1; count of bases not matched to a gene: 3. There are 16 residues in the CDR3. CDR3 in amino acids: CASSLAGQGRNTEAFF. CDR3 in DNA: TGTGCCAGCAGCTTGGCGGGACAGGGGAGGAACACTGAAGCTTTCTTT.

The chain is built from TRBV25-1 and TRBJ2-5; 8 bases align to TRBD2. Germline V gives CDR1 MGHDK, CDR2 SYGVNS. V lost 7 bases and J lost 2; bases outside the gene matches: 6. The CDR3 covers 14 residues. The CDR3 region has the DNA TGTGCCAGCAAGTTGGGCGGGGGGCAAGAGACCCAGTACTTC. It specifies CASKLGGGQETQYF.

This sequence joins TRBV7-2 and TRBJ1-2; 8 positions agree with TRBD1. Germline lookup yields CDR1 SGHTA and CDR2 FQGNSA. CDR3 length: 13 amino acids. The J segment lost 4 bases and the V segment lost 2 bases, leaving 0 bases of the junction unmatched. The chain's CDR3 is CASSLQGAYGYTF. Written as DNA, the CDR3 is TGTGCCAGCAGCTTACAGGGGGCCTATGGCTACACCTTC. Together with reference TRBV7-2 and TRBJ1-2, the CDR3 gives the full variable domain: GAGVSQSPSNKVTEKGKDVELRCDPISGHTALYWYRQSLGQGLEFLIYFQGNSAPDKSGLPSDRFSAERTGGSVSTLTIQRTQQEDSAVYLCASSLQGAYGYTFGSGTRLTVV.

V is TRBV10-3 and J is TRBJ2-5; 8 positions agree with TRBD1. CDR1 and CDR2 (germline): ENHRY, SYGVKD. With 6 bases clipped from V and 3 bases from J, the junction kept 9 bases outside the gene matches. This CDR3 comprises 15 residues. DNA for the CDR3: TGTGCCATCAGCAGACAGGGGTCGAGCGAAGAGACCCAGTACTTC. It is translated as CAISRQGSSEETQYF.

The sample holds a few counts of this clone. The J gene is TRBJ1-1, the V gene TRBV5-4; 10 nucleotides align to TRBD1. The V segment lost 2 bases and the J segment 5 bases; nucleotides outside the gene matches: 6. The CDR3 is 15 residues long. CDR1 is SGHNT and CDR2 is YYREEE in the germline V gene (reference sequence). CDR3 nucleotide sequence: TGTGCCAGCAGCTTTTCCGGGACAGGGGTTACTGAAGCTTTCTTT. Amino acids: CASSFSGTGVTEAFF.

The CDR3 is CASSQVGGVRTEAFF. The CDR3 DNA sequence: TGCGCCAGCAGCCAAGTGGGGGGGGTGCGGACTGAAGCTTTCTTT. The chain has TRBV4-1 and TRBJ1-1, with D possibly TRBD1 on 5 matching bases. V was shortened by 1 base and J by 5 bases, with 14 bases between the two germline ends. The germline CDR1 and CDR2 sequences are MGHRA and YSYEKL. The CDR3 runs to 15 residues.

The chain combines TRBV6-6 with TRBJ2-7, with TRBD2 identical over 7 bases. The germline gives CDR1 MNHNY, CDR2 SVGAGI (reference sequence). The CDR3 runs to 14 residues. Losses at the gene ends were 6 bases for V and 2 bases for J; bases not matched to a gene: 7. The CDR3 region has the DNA TGTGCCAGCAGAATGGCTAGCGGACCCTACGAGCAGTACGTC. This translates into CASRMASGPYEQYV.